This TCR beta chain stems from a study of cytomegalovirus exposure and HLA in healthy donors. It was with 60 Vbeta and 13 Jbeta primers that the PCR ran. TCRdb keeps only in-frame clones here, not all; method: immunoSEQ multiplex PCR. The data contain 150,000 to 200,000 clones, around 80% of them seen just once; the ten biggest clones take up 5% to 7%. Study-wide findings and caveats: In an earlier analysis, about 87% or about 30%: the productive usage of most TCR beta V segments. A few of the chains that were CMV-associated were confirmed in vitro to be specific for CMV antigens.

The V gene's germline CDR1 is LNHDA and CDR2 SQIVND (reference sequence). The CDR3 loop spans 15 amino acids. Deletions cut 2 bases from V and 0 bases from J, with 8 bases between. For this clone: Its antigen is undetermined.

This clonotype was obtained from a man aged 45-60 years in good health and CMV-seropositive. The sample taken for sequencing was PBMCs. The chain carries TRBV19 and TRBJ2-4; D ambiguous. The chain's CDR3 is CASSIPGLAKNIQYF. As DNA, the CDR3 is TGTGCCAGTAGTATACCGGGTCTAGCCAAAAACATTCAGTACTTC. The entire variable domain, with the rest obtained from reference TRBV19 and TRBJ2-4, is as follows: DGGITQSPKYLFRKEGQNVTLSCEQNLNHDAMYWYRQDPGQGLRLIYYSQIVNDFQKGDIAEGYSVSREKKESFPLTVTSAQKNPTAFYLCASSIPGLAKNIQYFGAGTRLSVL.